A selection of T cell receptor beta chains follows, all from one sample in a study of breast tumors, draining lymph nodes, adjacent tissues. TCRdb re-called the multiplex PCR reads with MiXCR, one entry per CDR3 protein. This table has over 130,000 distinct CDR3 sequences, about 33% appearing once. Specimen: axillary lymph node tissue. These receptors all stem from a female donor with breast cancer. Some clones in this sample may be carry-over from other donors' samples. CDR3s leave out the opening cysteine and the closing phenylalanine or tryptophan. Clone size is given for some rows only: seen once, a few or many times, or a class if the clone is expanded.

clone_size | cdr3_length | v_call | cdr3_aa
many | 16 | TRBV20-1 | SARDLTSREELGNTIY
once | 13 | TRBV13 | ASSLEGQGWEKLF
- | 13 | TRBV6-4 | ASRLDRPRSNGYT
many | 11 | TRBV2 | ASSEVHTDTQY
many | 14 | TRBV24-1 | ATSDSGTGIHNEQF
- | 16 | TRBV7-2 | ASSLGPQGQNYGYTIY
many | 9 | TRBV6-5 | ASSGQVLQY
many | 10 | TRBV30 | AWTRDSGGYT
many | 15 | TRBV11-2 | ASSLLSDREENSPLH
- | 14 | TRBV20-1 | SARDQASGPAGAQY
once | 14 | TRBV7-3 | ASSSGQGQLSTEAF
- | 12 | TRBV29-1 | SVNSGTGANVLT
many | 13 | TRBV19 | ASTMRGQGLNEQF
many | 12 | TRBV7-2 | ASSSLRRDGGYT
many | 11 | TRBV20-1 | SAPSRNTGELF
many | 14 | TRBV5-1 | ASSLSPGTGPYGYT
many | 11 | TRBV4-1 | ASSQDFRDPPL
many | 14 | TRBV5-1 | ASSLGWDIPAGTQY
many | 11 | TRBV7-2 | ASSPLRGETQY
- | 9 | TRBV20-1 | SARQGNLKS
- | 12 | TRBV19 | ASSVGQSNYGYT
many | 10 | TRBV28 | ASRRTTHEQY
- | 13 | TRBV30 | AWSPGTLGGYTIY
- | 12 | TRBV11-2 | ASSFRAANTEAF